This paragraph reports one T cell receptor beta chain. V lost 5 bases and J lost 5; bases outside the gene matches: 9. The CDR3 runs to 15 residues. Germline assignment: CDR1 ENHRY and CDR2 SYGVKD. Here immunoSEQ multiplex PCR was the method, and the copy in TCRdb shows in-frame clones only, minus some. The data hold just over 95,000 clones, with 79% observed a single time. This sample was taken from a study of glioma-infiltrating T cells after dendritic cell vaccination. Whole-study context: Patients received autologous tumor lysate-pulsed dendritic cell vaccination between about 2002 and 2013.

The source was blood, collected before dendritic cell vaccination. V is TRBV10-3 and J is TRBJ1-1, with 9 bases identical to TRBD1. The TCR was taken from a human donor with glioblastoma. The CDR3 protein is CAISNPSGTGTEAFF. The CDR3 DNA sequence: TGTGCCATCAGTAACCCTTCCGGGACAGGGACTGAAGCTTTCTTT.